This T cell receptor (beta chain) was obtained from a study of blood T cell repertoires in COVID-19. There are a few counts of this clone. Produced via immunoSEQ multiplex PCR; TCRdb's table is partial and in-frame only. The sample includes fewer than 350,000 clones, roughly 87% seen only once; the top ten take around 9.9%. The germline V gene has CDR1 ENHRY and CDR2 SYGVKD. V lost 2 bases, J lost 5 bases, and 9 bases stayed unmatched. The CDR3 covers 15 residues. Sequencing used peripheral blood. V is TRBV10-3 and J is TRBJ2-7; 7 positions agree with TRBD2. The receptor was isolated from a man aged 30 to 39 with COVID-19, enrolled during active disease. In DNA, the CDR3 is TGTGCCATCAGTGAGCCACAACTAGCGCGCGACGAGCAGTACTTC. This codes for CAISEPQLARDEQYF.